The 22 T cell receptor beta chains below were found in one sample sequenced in a study of blood T cell repertoires in COVID-19. TCRdb's copy holds only in-frame clones and misses some; the assay was immunoSEQ multiplex PCR. This sample has tens of thousands of clones; about 80% occur once, and the top ten carry 15% to 20%. Sequenced sample: peripheral blood. The receptor set was obtained from a human donor in a cohort sampled during active COVID-19.

The chain employs TRBV7-2 and TRBJ2-5; 10 nucleotides agree with TRBD2. The germline V gene has CDR1 SGHTA and CDR2 FQGNSA. The CDR3 is 15 amino acids. The J segment lost 3 bases and the V segment lost 5 bases, leaving 6 bases of the junction unmatched. The CDR3 region has the DNA TGTGCCAGCAGCCCCCGGACTAGCGGAAAAGAGACCCAGTACTTC. Residues: CASSPRTSGKETQYF.

In DNA, the CDR3 is TGTGCCAGCCAGTCAGCTTCGGCAGGGACCTACGAGCAGTACTTC. Amino acid sequence: CASQSASAGTYEQYF. This chain connects TRBV18 to TRBJ2-7; a weak D match, TRBD1 (5 bases). CDR1 and CDR2 (germline): KGHSH, LQKENI. Trimming took off 8 bases at V and 2 bases at J, with 19 bases between the two ends. This CDR3 is built from 15 residues.

This chain links TRBV10-3 with TRBJ2-4; D is possibly TRBD2 (5 bases). From germline, CDR1 is ENHRY and CDR2 SYGVKD. Trimming removed 10 bases from V and 9 bases from J, with 13 bases in between. This CDR3 is 11 amino acids long. For the CDR3, the DNA is TGTGCCAGCGGTGATGAGGGCATTCAGTACTTC. This gives the protein CASGDEGIQYF.

This clone was detected only once. V gene TRBV2 combines with J gene TRBJ1-5; D possibly corresponds to TRBD1 (6 bases). Trimming pared 4 bases from V and 6 bases from J, leaving 13 bases between. Per the germline V gene, CDR1 is SNHLY and CDR2 is FYNNEI. The CDR3 is 14 amino acids. CDR3 DNA sequence: TGTGCCAGCAGTGGGTGGGACAAAGGTCAGCCCCAGCATTTT. Translating gives CASSGWDKGQPQHF.

The V call is TRBV28, the J call TRBJ1-2, with a possible D match to TRBD1 (6 bases). The CDR3 spans 13 residues. Germline lookup yields CDR1 MDHEN and CDR2 SYDVKM. The V gene lost 6 bases and the J gene lost 6 bases, with 14 bases spanning the gap. Here the CDR3 DNA reads TGTGCCAGCAGACCTACAGGGAATCATGGCTACACCTTC. Amino acids: CASRPTGNHGYTF.

As for this clone: One junction end does not reproduce the germline sequence, and a read error may be involved. V usage is TRBV7-7 and J usage is TRBJ2-3; 10 bases agree with TRBD2. The V gene's germline CDR1 is SSHAT and CDR2 FNYEAQ (reference sequence). The CDR3 spans 14 residues. CDR3 DNA: TGTGCTAGCAGCACTAGCGGGGGCACAGATACGCAGTATTTT. The encoded protein is CASSTSGGTDTQYF.

Only one count was recorded for this clone. The chain couples TRBV6-5 to TRBJ1-1; tentatively, D is TRBD1 (5 bases). This CDR3 has 14 amino acids. V gave up 5 bases and J gave up 5 bases, with 15 bases separating them. Germline lookup yields CDR1 MNHEY and CDR2 SVGAGI. CDR3 nucleotides: TGTGCCAGCAGTCCAGGGTTGGTGAGGACTGAAGCTTTCTTT. It specifies CASSPGLVRTEAFF.

Concerning this clone itself: A read error may produce the germline difference seen at one junction end. The genes are TRBV6-5 and TRBJ1-2; weak D call: TRBD1 (6 bases). The CDR3 loop spans 14 amino acids. Germline CDR1 MNHEY, CDR2 SVGAGI. CDR3 residues: CATIGGDVVVRVSF. The CDR3 DNA reads as TGTGCCACCATAGGGGGGGACGTTGTGGTGCGGGTGTCCTTC.

This sequence joins TRBV9 and TRBJ2-2; 7 nucleotides line up with TRBD1. The trim removed 3 bases at V and 9 bases at J, leaving 14 bases unmatched. The CDR3 has 16 residues. CDR1 and CDR2 from the germline V gene are SGDLS and YYNGEE. CDR3 nucleotide sequence: TGTGCCAGCAGCGCCAGCCGGACAGGTCGTGACCGGGAGCTGTTTTTT. Its translation: CASSASRTGRDRELFF.

The rearrangement links TRBV18 to TRBJ2-7, with D uncertain. The V end was cut by 3 bases, the J end by 6 bases, with 9 bases between. This CDR3 comprises 12 residues. Germline CDR1 is KGHSH and CDR2 is LQKENI. CDR3 sequence (DNA): TGTGCCAGCTCACCCTCTGCTAGCGAGCAGTACTTC. Residues: CASSPSASEQYF.

The rearrangement links TRBV18 to TRBJ1-6; a possible D gene is TRBD1 (6 bases). V lost 6 bases and J lost 0, with 9 bases in between. Germline values: CDR1 KGHSH, CDR2 LQKENI. The CDR3 contains 15 residues. The CDR3 bases are TGTGCCAGCTCGGACAGCAGCTCCTATAATTCACCCCTCCACTTT. It translates to CASSDSSSYNSPLHF.

The gene calls are TRBV5-1 and TRBJ1-1; no definite D call. The germline V and J ends were trimmed by 3 bases and 1 base, with 13 bases remaining between them. The germline CDR1 and CDR2 sequences are SGHRS and YFSETQ. The length of the CDR3 is 15 residues. The CDR3 DNA is TGCGCCAGCAGCTCTCTTGGGCAGACGAACACTGAAGCTTTCTTT. It encodes CASSSLGQTNTEAFF.

This chain joins TRBV19 and TRBJ2-7; TRBD1 aligns across 7 bases. Looked up from germline, CDR1 is LNHDA and CDR2 is SQIVND (reference sequence). The CDR3 loop spans 14 amino acids. With V trimmed by 7 bases and J by 0 bases, 6 bases remained unmatched. The CDR3 region is CASKPDRSSYEQYF. The CDR3 DNA reads as TGTGCCAGTAAACCGGACAGGAGCTCCTACGAGCAGTACTTC.

The J gene is TRBJ2-1, the V gene TRBV5-1; D ambiguous. V was cut by 1 base and J by 3 bases, with 14 bases left in between. CDR1 SGHRS and CDR2 YFSETQ come from the germline V gene. This CDR3 has 16 residues. For the CDR3, the DNA is TGCGCCAGCAGCTTGAATTCAGCGCTGGGCTACAATGAGCAGTTCTTC. It is translated as CASSLNSALGYNEQFF. Full variable domain (outside the CDR3, taken from reference TRBV5-1 and TRBJ2-1): KAGVTQTPRYLIKTRGQQVTLSCSPISGHRSVSWYQQTPGQGLQFLFEYFSETQRNKGNFPGRFSGRQFSNSRSEMNVSTLELGDSALYLCASSLNSALGYNEQFFGPGTRLTVL.

Note on this clone: Different DNA sequences within this sample yield the same CDR3. The chain recombines TRBV18 with TRBJ2-7; tentative D call: TRBD1 (5 bases). The CDR3 is 13 residues long. Germline CDR1 KGHSH, CDR2 LQKENI. Trimming left V 6 bases short and J 0 bases short, with 9 bases between. CDR3 residues: CASSPDSSYEQYF. CDR3 nucleotide sequence: TGTGCCAGCTCCCCCGACAGCTCCTACGAGCAGTACTTC.

This clone was picked up a small number of times. The chain joins TRBV19 to TRBJ1-2; perhaps TRBD1 as D (6 bases). The V end lost 5 bases, the J end lost 13 bases, and 20 bases lay between the germline ends. The germline V gene has CDR1 LNHDA and CDR2 SQIVND (reference sequence). The CDR3 is made up of 13 amino acids. The CDR3 reads CASSVAGNRVFTF. Here the CDR3 DNA reads TGTGCCAGTAGTGTAGCTGGTAACAGGGTTTTCACCTTC. Together with reference TRBV19 and TRBJ1-2, the CDR3 gives the full variable domain: DGGITQSPKYLFRKEGQNVTLSCEQNLNHDAMYWYRQDPGQGLRLIYYSQIVNDFQKGDIAEGYSVSREKKESFPLTVTSAQKNPTAFYLCASSVAGNRVFTFGSGTRLTVV.

This sequence joins TRBV20-1 and TRBJ2-7, with D possibly being TRBD1 (5 bases). The V end lost 3 bases, the J end lost 1 base, and 13 bases lay between the germline ends. Germline V lookup: CDR1 DFQATT, CDR2 SNEGSKA (reference sequence). This CDR3 comprises 14 residues. CDR3 DNA sequence: TGCAGTGCTAGTTCGGTGACAGCTTCCTACGAGCAGTACTTC. This codes for CSASSVTASYEQYF.

The gene calls are TRBV19 and TRBJ1-5, with 7 positions matching TRBD1. The CDR3 is 15 residues long. V shed 8 bases, J shed 0 bases, and the junction held 7 bases outside the gene matches. Per germline, CDR1 LNHDA and CDR2 SQIVND (reference sequence). The CDR3 here is CASGRDSLSNQPQHF. The CDR3 coding sequence is TGTGCCAGTGGCCGGGACAGCCTTAGCAATCAGCCCCAGCATTTT.

The V gene is TRBV18, the J gene TRBJ1-2, with D possibly matching TRBD1 (6 bases). The ends were cut back, 3 bases at V and 0 bases at J, with 11 bases in the middle. The CDR3 spans 15 residues. Germline CDR1 is KGHSH and CDR2 is LQKENI. The DNA of the CDR3 is TGTGCCAGCTCACCCCGGACAGTAGCTAACTATGGCTACACCTTC. Its protein product is CASSPRTVANYGYTF.

J is TRBJ2-3 and V is TRBV7-3, with TRBD2 matching over 8 bases. Germline values: CDR1 SGHTA, CDR2 FQGTGA. With V trimmed by 0 bases and J by 2 bases, 10 bases remained unmatched. CDR3 length equals 18 residues. The DNA for the CDR3 is TGTGCCAGCAGCTTAACGGCGGGAGGTAGCGGATCCACAGATACGCAGTATTTT. This gives the protein CASSLTAGGSGSTDTQYF.

The rearrangement uses TRBV5-1 and TRBJ1-4, with 7 positions matching TRBD1. This CDR3 comprises 16 residues. The trim removed 0 bases at V and 3 bases at J, leaving 5 bases unmatched. Germline V gene data show CDR1 as SGHRS and CDR2 as YFSETQ. CDR3 region: CASSLGDSVANEKLFF. CDR3 bases: TGCGCCAGCAGCTTGGGGGACAGCGTAGCTAATGAAAAACTGTTTTTT.

The chain recombines TRBV5-4 with TRBJ2-3; 13 positions match TRBD2. Trimming cost V 5 bases and J 4 bases; bases outside gene matches: 4. Germline V lookup: CDR1 SGHNT, CDR2 YYREEE (reference sequence). The CDR3 runs 15 residues. For the CDR3, the DNA is TGTGCCAGCAGGCGTACTAGCGGGGGGGCAGATACGCAGTATTTT. Amino acid sequence: CASRRTSGGADTQYF.